Following are 31 T cell receptor beta chains from one sample sequenced in a study of blood T cell repertoires in COVID-19. Profiled with immunoSEQ multiplex PCR; TCRdb holds only in-frame clones, not every one. In the table there are fewer than 200,000 clones, around 92% of which are singletons. Sequences were obtained from peripheral blood. These TCRs come from a man aged 30 to 39 with COVID-19, enrolled during active disease.

The genes are TRBV7-6 and TRBJ2-7; 11 nucleotides agree with TRBD1. J lost 2 bases, V lost 0 bases, and 3 bases had no gene match. From germline, CDR1 is SGHVS and CDR2 FNYEAQ. CDR3 length equals 16 residues. CDR3 sequence (DNA): TGTGCCAGCAGCTTAGCCGCGGGACAGGGGGCCTACGAGCAGTACTTC. As protein: CASSLAAGQGAYEQYF.

This chain links TRBV15 with TRBJ1-1, with 7 positions matching TRBD1. This CDR3 is built from 21 residues. Losses at the gene ends were 3 bases for V and 0 bases for J; bases not matched to a gene: 22. Germline loops: CDR1 LNHNV, CDR2 YYDKDF (reference sequence). For the CDR3, the DNA is TGTGCCACCAGCAGCGCCCTGGGGGCTGATTACAGGGGCGGACTGAACACTGAAGCTTTCTTT. Encoded protein: CATSSALGADYRGGLNTEAFF.

The genes are TRBV3-1 (or the pseudogene TRBV3-2) and TRBJ2-1; TRBD1 matches at 10 bases. Germline values: CDR1 LGHDT, CDR2 YNNKEL (reference sequence). The length of the CDR3 is 13 residues. Trimming cost V 4 bases and J 12 bases; bases outside gene matches: 6. Here the CDR3 reads CASSRTGGLVQFF. CDR3 coding DNA: TGTGCCAGCAGCCGGACAGGGGGTCTTGTGCAGTTCTTC.

The chain carries TRBV30 and TRBJ1-2, with D maybe TRBD1 (6 bases). The V end lost 4 bases, the J end lost 3 bases, and 21 bases lay between the germline ends. The CDR3 runs to 16 residues. From germline, CDR1 is GTSNPN and CDR2 SVGIG (reference sequence). The CDR3 reads CAWTPDRTVSHYGYTF. The DNA of the CDR3 is TGTGCCTGGACCCCGGATAGGACAGTTTCCCACTATGGCTACACCTTC.

This rearrangement joins TRBV9 to TRBJ1-4; perhaps TRBD1 as D (5 bases). Germline loops: CDR1 SGDLS, CDR2 YYNGEE. The CDR3 length is 15 residues. The germline V and J ends were trimmed by 0 bases and 3 bases, with 9 bases remaining between them. In DNA form, the CDR3 reads TGTGCCAGCAGCGTAGGGGGCCGGGCTAATGAAAAACTGTTTTTT. Translated: CASSVGGRANEKLFF.

The rearrangement joins TRBV18 to TRBJ1-3; D is unresolved. The germline V gene encodes CDR1 KGHSH and CDR2 LQKENI. Trimming removed 4 bases at V and 2 bases at J, with 15 bases between. The CDR3 runs 16 residues. The CDR3 loop is CASSREQGETGNTIYF. The CDR3 region has the DNA TGTGCCAGCTCACGAGAACAAGGAGAAACTGGAAACACCATATATTTT.

The gene calls are TRBV3-1 (or the pseudogene TRBV3-2) and TRBJ2-7; 7 nucleotides agree with TRBD2. There are 12 residues in the CDR3. V lost 1 base to trimming and J lost 6 bases; unmatched junction nucleotides: 0. In germline, CDR1 is LGHDT, CDR2 YNNKEL (reference sequence). The DNA for the CDR3 is TGTGCCAGCAGCCAAGCGGGGGGCGAGCAGTACTTC. Translating gives CASSQAGGEQYF.

The chain couples TRBV6-2 or TRBV6-3 to TRBJ1-5; a possible D gene is TRBD1 (5 bases). Germline V gene sequence: CDR1 MNHEY, CDR2 SVGEGT. This CDR3 is 14 amino acids long. The V end was cut by 1 base, the J end by 7 bases, with 11 bases between. CDR3 nucleotide sequence: TGTGCCAGCAGTTACTTCGGGGGAGGGCAGCCCCAGCATTTT. This encodes CASSYFGGGQPQHF.

This chain links TRBV2 with TRBJ2-3; TRBD2 aligns across 8 bases. The V gene's germline CDR1 is SNHLY and CDR2 FYNNEI. The CDR3 has 17 residues. The J segment lost 3 bases and the V segment lost 5 bases, leaving 13 bases of the junction unmatched. The CDR3 sequence is CASSLYPGLEVTDTQYF. The CDR3 nucleotides are TGTGCCAGCAGTCTATATCCGGGACTAGAAGTAACAGATACGCAGTATTTT.

The chain has TRBV4-1 and TRBJ2-7; 12 bases map to TRBD2. This CDR3 has 15 residues. The V segment lost 4 bases and the J segment 2 bases; nucleotides outside the gene matches: 3. Germline V CDR1 and CDR2: MGHRA, YSYEKL. CDR3 residues: CASSPGLAGPYEQYF. As DNA, the CDR3 is TGCGCCAGCAGCCCCGGACTAGCGGGGCCCTACGAGCAGTACTTC.

A remark on this clone: The sample carries other DNA sequences with the same CDR3. The chain recombines TRBV19 with TRBJ2-2; 7 bases are a match to TRBD1. J was trimmed by 0 bases and V by 3 bases; bases with no gene match: 4. This CDR3 contains 16 residues. The V gene's germline CDR1 is LNHDA and CDR2 SQIVND (reference sequence). CDR3 residues: CASSIPRGTNTGELFF. CDR3 coding DNA: TGTGCCAGTAGTATCCCCAGGGGGACGAACACCGGGGAGCTGTTTTTT.

This chain connects TRBV6-5 to TRBJ1-6; tentatively, D is TRBD1 (5 bases). Germline V CDR1 and CDR2: MNHEY, SVGAGI. Trimming took 1 base from V and 9 from J, leaving 16 bases between them. The CDR3 loop spans 16 amino acids. The CDR3 is CASSYYGPAGISPLHF. DNA for the CDR3: TGTGCCAGCAGTTACTACGGACCAGCAGGGATTTCACCCCTCCACTTT.

This chain links TRBV2 with TRBJ2-7, with TRBD1 identical over 8 bases. The CDR3 runs 12 residues. After removal of 10 bases from V and 1 base from J, the junction contained 3 bases not matched to a gene. Germline CDR1 is SNHLY and CDR2 is FYNNEI. The CDR3 protein is CATTGVSYEQYF. In nucleotides, the CDR3 is TGTGCCACGACAGGGGTTTCCTACGAGCAGTACTTC. Based on the CDR3 plus reference TRBV2 and TRBJ2-7, the full variable domain is EPEVTQTPSHQVTQMGQEVILRCVPISNHLYFYWYRQILGQKVEFLVSFYNNEISEKSEIFDDQFSVERPDGSNFTLKIRSTKLEDSAMYFCATTGVSYEQYFGPGTRLTVT.

CDR3 sequence: CASSQVLAGELFF. In nucleotides, the CDR3 is TGTGCCAGCAGCCAAGTACTAGCCGGGGAGCTGTTTTTT. The chain carries TRBV3-1 (or the pseudogene TRBV3-2) and TRBJ2-2; D is perhaps TRBD2 (5 bases). Trimming took off 1 base at V and 6 bases at J, with 6 bases between the two ends. CDR3 length equals 13 residues. Looked up from germline, CDR1 is LGHDT and CDR2 is YNNKEL (reference sequence).

This chain links TRBV27 with TRBJ2-1, with TRBD2 matching 11 bases. This CDR3 comprises 18 residues. V gave up 3 bases and J gave up 1 base; unmatched junction bases: 8. Germline V CDR1 and CDR2: MNHEY, SMNVEV (reference sequence). CDR3 DNA sequence: TGTGCCAGCAGTTTGCTAGCGGGGGGTCCGGGGTCCTACAATGAGCAGTTCTTC. This translates into CASSLLAGGPGSYNEQFF.

V and J are TRBV7-3 and TRBJ1-1; TRBD1 matches at 7 bases. V trimming: 2 bases; J trimming: 0 bases; junction bases outside the gene matches: 0. Germline CDR1 reads SGHTA; CDR2 reads FQGTGA. The CDR3 extends over 14 amino acids. The DNA of the CDR3 is TGTGCCAGCAGCTTAGACAGGGTGAACACTGAAGCTTTCTTT. It codes for CASSLDRVNTEAFF.

In this sample, this clone turned up once. The chain carries TRBV4-3 and TRBJ2-6; 7 bases line up with TRBD2. Germline CDR1 and CDR2: LGHNA and YSLEER. The CDR3 spans 17 residues. Losses at the gene ends were 0 bases for V and 0 bases for J; bases not matched to a gene: 2. DNA for the CDR3: TGCGCCAGCAGCCAAGATAGGGACTACTCTGGGGCCAACGTCCTGACTTTC. Translating it yields CASSQDRDYSGANVLTF.

The rearrangement uses TRBV5-4 and TRBJ1-2, with D possibly matching TRBD1 (5 bases). V lost 1 base and J lost 5, with 9 bases in between. The CDR3 has 13 residues. The germline gives CDR1 SGHNT, CDR2 YYREEE (reference sequence). CDR3 amino acids: CASSLLGGYGYTF. The CDR3 coding sequence is TGTGCCAGCAGCTTGTTGGGGGGGTATGGCTACACCTTC.

The chain has TRBV5-1 and TRBJ2-7; D possibly corresponds to TRBD1 (6 bases). Germline V gives CDR1 SGHRS, CDR2 YFSETQ. The CDR3 has 14 amino acids. Trimming stripped 8 bases from V and 5 bases from J, with 20 bases between. CDR3 nucleotide sequence: TGCGCCAGTTCGGAAACAGGGATGTTGAACGAGCAGTACTTC. Translating it yields CASSETGMLNEQYF.

V gene TRBV6-2 or TRBV6-3 combines with J gene TRBJ1-2, with a tentative D call TRBD1 (5 bases). Germline V gene lookup returns CDR1 MNHEY and CDR2 SVGEGT. V dropped 7 bases and J dropped 0 bases, with 15 bases sitting between them. The length of the CDR3 is 15 residues. The CDR3 loop reads CASTPLRQPNYGYTF. As DNA, the CDR3 is TGTGCCAGCACCCCTTTGAGACAGCCTAACTATGGCTACACCTTC.

The chain has TRBV12-3 or TRBV12-4 and TRBJ1-1; D remains ambiguous. Trimming left V 6 bases short and J 5 bases short, with 10 bases between. The CDR3 runs to 12 residues. CDR3 in amino acids: CASSLSKTEAFF. CDR3 coding DNA: TGTGCCAGCAGCCTAAGCAAGACTGAAGCTTTCTTT.

The chain links TRBV4-3 to TRBJ2-7; 10 nucleotides match TRBD2. The CDR3 sequence is 14 residues long. CDR1 and CDR2 from the germline V gene are LGHNA and YSLEER. V was clipped by 8 bases and J by 6 bases; unmatched bases: 10. CDR3 protein: CASGQGLASPEQYF. The CDR3, as DNA: TGCGCCAGCGGGCAGGGACTAGCGTCGCCCGAGCAGTACTTC.

V and J are TRBV5-1 and TRBJ1-2; 7 nucleotides align to TRBD1. The V segment lost 6 bases and the J segment 2 bases; nucleotides outside the gene matches: 7. Germline values: CDR1 SGHRS, CDR2 YFSETQ. The CDR3 loop spans 14 amino acids. The CDR3, as DNA: TGCGCCAGCACCCAATCGGGACAGAACTATGGCTACACCTTC. It translates to CASTQSGQNYGYTF.

This clone was detected once. The chain has TRBV25-1 and TRBJ2-2; the D gene is possibly TRBD2 (7 bases). The CDR3 length is 15 residues. V was clipped by 10 bases and J by 5 bases, with 20 bases between them. Germline V CDR1 and CDR2: MGHDK, SYGVNS. CDR3 loop: CATGAGAWGTGELFF. CDR3 in DNA: TGTGCCACCGGTGCGGGGGCCTGGGGAACCGGGGAGCTGTTTTTT.

This chain joins TRBV4-3 and TRBJ1-2; possibly TRBD1 for D (6 bases). Germline V gene lookup returns CDR1 LGHNA and CDR2 YSLEER. Trimming removed 5 bases at V and 2 bases at J, with 18 bases between. The CDR3 extends over 16 amino acids. Written as DNA, the CDR3 is TGCGCCAGCAGCTCAGAGGGGGGGGCCAACAACTATGGCTACACCTTC. Translation gives CASSSEGGANNYGYTF.

This clone has only a few counts. The chain joins TRBV4-2 to TRBJ2-2; TRBD2 aligns across 9 bases. The ends lost 1 base at V and 3 bases at J; junction bases unmatched: 6. Germline V gene sequence: CDR1 LGHNA, CDR2 YNFKEQ. The CDR3 spans 17 residues. The CDR3 here is CASSQVGGGRDTGELFF. The CDR3 coding sequence is TGTGCCAGCAGCCAAGTCGGGGGCGGGAGGGACACCGGGGAGCTGTTTTTT.

The rearrangement links TRBV29-1 to TRBJ2-1; 8 nucleotides line up with TRBD1. This CDR3 is built from 13 residues. CDR1 and CDR2 from the germline V gene are SQVTM and ANQGSEA. V shed 5 bases and J 6 bases; nucleotides not matched to a gene: 6. The CDR3 here is CSVFWTGTNEQFF. CDR3 sequence (DNA): TGCAGCGTTTTCTGGACAGGGACCAATGAGCAGTTCTTC.

The chain is built from TRBV5-4 and TRBJ1-1, with unresolved D. CDR1 and CDR2 from the germline V gene are SGHNT and YYREEE (reference sequence). V lost 0 bases and J 4 bases, leaving 10 bases between the germline ends. The CDR3 sequence is 14 residues long. The CDR3 reads CASSLGPGGTEAFF. CDR3 bases: TGTGCCAGCAGCTTGGGGCCCGGAGGCACTGAAGCTTTCTTT.

This chain joins TRBV6-2 or TRBV6-3 and TRBJ1-4; D gene ambiguous. CDR1 is MNHEY, CDR2 SVGEGT, per germline. The length of the CDR3 is 15 residues. The V and J ends lost 2 bases and 7 bases respectively, with 14 bases between them. The CDR3: CASSYLGFRGEKLFF. In DNA, the CDR3 is TGTGCCAGCAGTTACCTCGGCTTCCGGGGTGAAAAACTGTTTTTT.

V and J are TRBV5-6 and TRBJ2-7; a possible D gene is TRBD1 (6 bases). Trimming pared 4 bases from V and 9 bases from J, leaving 14 bases between. CDR3 length equals 12 residues. CDR1 SGHDT and CDR2 YYEEEE come from the germline V gene. CDR3 sequence: CASSTQGSGQYF. The CDR3, as DNA: TGTGCCAGCAGCACACAGGGTTCGGGGCAGTACTTC. The whole variable domain, filled in from reference TRBV5-6 and TRBJ2-7, reads DAGVTQSPTHLIKTRGQQVTLRCSPKSGHDTVSWYQQALGQGPQFIFQYYEEEERQRGNFPDRFSGHQFPNYSSELNVNALLLGDSALYLCASSTQGSGQYFGPGTRLTVT.

The rearrangement links TRBV28 to TRBJ1-1; D unresolved. The CDR3 is made up of 12 amino acids. The V gene lost 7 bases and the J gene lost 5 bases, with 11 bases spanning the gap. Germline loops: CDR1 MDHEN, CDR2 SYDVKM. CDR3 nucleotide sequence: TGTGCCAGCATCTCGCCGAGGACTGAAGCTTTCTTT. Amino acid sequence: CASISPRTEAFF.